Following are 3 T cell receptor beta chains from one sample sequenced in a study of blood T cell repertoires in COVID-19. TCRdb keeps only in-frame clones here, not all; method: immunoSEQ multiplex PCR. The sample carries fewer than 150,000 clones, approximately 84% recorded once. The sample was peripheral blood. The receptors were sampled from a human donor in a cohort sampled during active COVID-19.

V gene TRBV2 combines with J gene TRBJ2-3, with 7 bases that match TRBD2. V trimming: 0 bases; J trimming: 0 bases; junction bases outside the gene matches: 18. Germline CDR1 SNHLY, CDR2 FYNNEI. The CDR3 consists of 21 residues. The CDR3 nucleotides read TGTGCCAGCAGTGAAGCCCCTTTTACTAGCGCCCGATTCTTTAGCACAGATACGCAGTATTTT. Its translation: CASSEAPFTSARFFSTDTQYF.

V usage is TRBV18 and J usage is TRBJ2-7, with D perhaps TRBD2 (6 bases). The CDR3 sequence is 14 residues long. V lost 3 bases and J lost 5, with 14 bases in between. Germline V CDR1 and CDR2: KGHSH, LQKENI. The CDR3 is CASSPSPGVDEQYF. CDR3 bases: TGTGCCAGCTCACCCAGCCCGGGGGTGGACGAGCAGTACTTC.

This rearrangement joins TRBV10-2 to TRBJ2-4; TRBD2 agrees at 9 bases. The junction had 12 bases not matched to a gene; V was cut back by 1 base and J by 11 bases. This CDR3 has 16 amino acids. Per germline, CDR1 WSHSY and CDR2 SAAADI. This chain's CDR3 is CASSEFVPGASGVQYF. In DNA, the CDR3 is TGCGCCAGCAGTGAGTTTGTACCGGGGGCTAGCGGGGTTCAGTACTTC.